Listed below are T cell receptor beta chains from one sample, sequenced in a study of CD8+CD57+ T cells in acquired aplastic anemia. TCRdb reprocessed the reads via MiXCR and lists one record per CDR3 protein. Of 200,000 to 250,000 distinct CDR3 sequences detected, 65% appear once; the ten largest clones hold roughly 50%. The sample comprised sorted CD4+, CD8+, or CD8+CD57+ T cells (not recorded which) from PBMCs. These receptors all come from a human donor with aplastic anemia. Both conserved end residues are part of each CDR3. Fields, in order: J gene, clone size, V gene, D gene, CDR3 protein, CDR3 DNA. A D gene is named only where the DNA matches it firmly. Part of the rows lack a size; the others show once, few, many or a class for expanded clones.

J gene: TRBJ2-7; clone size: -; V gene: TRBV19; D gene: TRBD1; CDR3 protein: CASKPGQGAHEQYF; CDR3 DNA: TGTGCCAGTAAACCGGGACAGGGGGCCCACGAGCAGTACTTC
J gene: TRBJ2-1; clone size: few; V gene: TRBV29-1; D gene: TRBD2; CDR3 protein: CSVLGGLAVYNEQFF; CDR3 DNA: TGCAGCGTCCTCGGGGGACTAGCGGTATACAATGAGCAGTTCTTC
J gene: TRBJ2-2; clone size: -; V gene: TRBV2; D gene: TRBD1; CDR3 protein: CASDRANTGELFF; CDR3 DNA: TGTGCCAGTGACAGGGCGAACACCGGGGAGCTGTTTTTT
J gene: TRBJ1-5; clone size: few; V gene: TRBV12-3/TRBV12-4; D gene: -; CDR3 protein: CASSLNGLISNQPQHF; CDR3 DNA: TGTGCCAGCAGTTTGAATGGGTTAATTAGCAATCAGCCCCAGCATTTT
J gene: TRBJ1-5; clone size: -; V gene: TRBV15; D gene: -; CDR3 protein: CATSPVTSDQPQHF; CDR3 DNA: TGTGCCACCAGCCCTGTAACTTCTGATCAGCCCCAGCATTTT
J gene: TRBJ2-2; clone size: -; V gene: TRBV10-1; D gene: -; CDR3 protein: CASSGVVGEDTGELFF; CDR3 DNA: TGCGCCAGCAGTGGGGTAGTGGGGGAAGACACCGGGGAGCTGTTTTTT
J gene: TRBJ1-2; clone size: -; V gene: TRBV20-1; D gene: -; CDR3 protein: CSAREADTPTSSTEKFPRPYGYTF; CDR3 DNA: TGCAGTGCTAGAGAAGCAGATACCCCTACGAGCAGTACAGAAAAATTCCCCCGCCCCTATGGCTACACCTTC
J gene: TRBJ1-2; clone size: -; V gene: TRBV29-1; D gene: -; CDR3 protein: CSVLRGRYGYTF; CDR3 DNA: TGCAGCGTTCTCAGGGGAAGGTATGGCTACACCTTC
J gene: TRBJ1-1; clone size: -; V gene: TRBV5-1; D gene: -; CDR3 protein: CASSLGLFRANTEAFF; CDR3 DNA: TGCGCCAGCAGCTTGGGGTTGTTTAGGGCGAACACTGAAGCTTTCTTT
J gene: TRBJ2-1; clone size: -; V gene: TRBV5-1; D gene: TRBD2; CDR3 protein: CASSLTSGRWEQFF; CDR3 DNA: TGCGCCAGCAGCTTGACTAGCGGGAGGTGGGAGCAGTTCTTC
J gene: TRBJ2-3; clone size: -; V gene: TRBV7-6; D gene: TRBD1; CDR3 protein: CASSRTGVADTQYF; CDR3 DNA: TGTGCCAGCAGTAGGACAGGGGTGGCAGATACGCAGTATTTT
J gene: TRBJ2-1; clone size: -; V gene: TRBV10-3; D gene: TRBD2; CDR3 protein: CAISFTPSGGQGEQFF; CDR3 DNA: TGTGCCATCAGTTTCACGCCTAGCGGGGGGCAGGGTGAGCAGTTCTTC
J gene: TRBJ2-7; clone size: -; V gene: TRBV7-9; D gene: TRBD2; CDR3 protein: CASSLSGTSGRGYEQYF; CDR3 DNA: TGTGCCAGCAGCTTATCTGGGACTAGCGGGAGGGGTTACGAGCAGTACTTC
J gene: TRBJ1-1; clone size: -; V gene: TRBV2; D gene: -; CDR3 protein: CASSEGPEAFF; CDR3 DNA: TGTGCCAGCAGTGAAGGACCTGAAGCTTTCTTT
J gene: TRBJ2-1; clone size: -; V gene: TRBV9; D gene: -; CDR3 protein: CASSKSPYNEQFF; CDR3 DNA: TGTGCCAGCAGCAAAAGCCCATACAATGAGCAGTTCTTC
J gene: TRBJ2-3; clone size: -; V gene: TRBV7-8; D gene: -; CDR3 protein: CASSPKLQSTDTQYF; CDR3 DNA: TGTGCCAGCAGCCCGAAGCTTCAGTCCACAGATACGCAGTATTTT
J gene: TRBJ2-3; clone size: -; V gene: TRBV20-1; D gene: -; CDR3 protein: CSARLPGRSTDTQYF; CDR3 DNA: TGCAGTGCTAGGCTCCCGGGACGTAGCACAGATACGCAGTATTTT